One TCR beta chain is described in this entry. Its matching antigen is unknown. PCR employed 60 Vbeta and 13 Jbeta primers. Authors' methods: A follow-up analysis tallied about 80 million unique TCR beta chains, roughly 11 million shared. Profiling relied on immunoSEQ multiplex PCR, and the TCRdb table lists in-frame clones only, not all of them. V and J calls and clone size are those listed in that table; D and trimming were worked out from the DNA. The repertoire consists of roughly 200,000 clones, with roughly 84% occurring once and the leading ten covering 1.5% to 2%. This specimen comes from a study of cytomegalovirus exposure and HLA in healthy donors. CDR1 is SNHLY, CDR2 FYNNEI, per germline. V was pared by 4 bases and J by 1 base, with 17 bases between. This CDR3 contains 16 residues. General study points: Available immune exposure information was restricted to CMV serostatus only. HLA-A and HLA-B allele assignments for most subjects were reportedly predicted accurately using TCR beta sequences. A few chains tied to CMV proved CMV antigen-specific in vitro.

The sample consisted of PBMCs. This receptor was identified in a man aged 45-65 years in good health and CMV-seronegative. This chain connects TRBV2 to TRBJ2-7; D uncertain. The CDR3 bases are TGTGCCAGCAGTGTAAGCCAACTTACGACTTCCTACGAGCAGTACTTC. This sequence encodes CASSVSQLTTSYEQYF.